The rows below give T cell receptor beta chains drawn from one sample of a study of early T cells in non-severe SARS-CoV-2 infection. TCRdb redid the calling of the 5' RACE reads with MiXCR, one entry per CDR3 protein. Among roughly 77,000 distinct CDR3 sequences listed, less than 15% were seen once. The sequencing input was whole blood. The receptors originated from an adult who was a healthcare worker with PCR-confirmed SARS-CoV-2 infection or an uninfected control (not recorded which). Both conserved end residues are trimmed from each CDR3.

TRBV19,TRBJ1-5,ASSVRDRETQPQH
TRBV6-6,TRBJ2-3,ASSNGRGTDTQY
TRBV27,TRBJ2-7,ASSLTQTYEQY
TRBV5-6,TRBJ1-2,ASSSRTGGGYGYT
TRBV19,TRBJ2-1,ASSMGRWNNEQF
TRBV9,TRBJ2-7,ASSVAPGDRLPYEQY
TRBV12-3/TRBV12-4,TRBJ1-3,ASSWATGSGNTIY
TRBV5-1,TRBJ2-7,ASSLGLGDVAYEQY
TRBV4-1,TRBJ1-3,ASSQEGGGYSGNTIY
TRBV11-2,TRBJ2-4,ASSHERGIQY
TRBV7-9,TRBJ1-4,ASSPRQGQSNEKLF
TRBV5-1,TRBJ2-7,ASSLETLRGEQY
TRBV29-1,TRBJ1-2,SVSGTAIT
TRBV5-1,TRBJ2-2,ASSRGDTGELF
TRBV7-9,TRBJ2-5,ASSPSGGGETQY
TRBV7-9,TRBJ2-5,ASSLALGVEETQY
TRBV27,TRBJ2-7,ASQIGGSYEQY
TRBV14,TRBJ2-2,ASSQVSWDRATGELF
TRBV4-2,TRBJ2-7,ASSQDADEQY
TRBV6-1,TRBJ2-1,ASSKPRGPYNEQF
TRBV4-1,TRBJ1-1,ASSQAETLVSTEAF
TRBV3-1,TRBJ1-6,ASSQTGGYNSPLH
TRBV30,TRBJ1-4,AWSRRGTLNEKLF
TRBV29-1,TRBJ2-1,SVGWAPNEQF
TRBV11-2,TRBJ2-1,ASSLDGSSYNEQF
TRBV28,TRBJ2-4,ASSPPHLAGDQY
TRBV7-9,TRBJ2-7,ASSLVTGSGPFFEQY